Presented here are 16 T cell receptor beta chains from one specimen sequenced in a study of shared clonotypes between healthy human individuals (dated by TCRdb to 2020 to 2022). The library was built by means of the immunoSEQ multiplex PCR assay. In TCRdb, the immuneACCESS table is reduced to in-frame sequences with V and J assigned. These tables do not hold every clone; where another copy was compared, an unresolved V gene accounts for under half, and the others remain unexplained. The sample profile shows over a million clones; roughly 96% of them were found once. Of the sample, about 1% is held by the ten largest clones. The sample consisted of naive CD4+ T cells sorted from blood. The sample's cell subset or site label, decoded: CD45RA+ positively selected. These TCRs come from a man aged 30 to 45 in good health.

The chain links TRBV7-9 to TRBJ2-1; perhaps TRBD2 as D (5 bases). V lost 2 bases to trimming and J lost 5 bases, with 13 bases between them. Germline CDR1 reads SEHNR; CDR2 reads FQNEAQ (reference sequence). The CDR3 is 15 amino acids. DNA for the CDR3: TGTGCCAGCAGCTTACTGGGTAGCGTCCACAATGAGCAGTTCTTC. Its protein is CASSLLGSVHNEQFF.

The chain's CDR3 is CAGNRGVSYNEQFF. The CDR3, as DNA: TGTGCCGGGAACAGGGGTGTCTCCTACAATGAGCAGTTCTTC. This chain uses TRBV30 with TRBJ2-1; TRBD1 matches 7 bases. Germline trimming cut 8 bases from V and 0 bases from J; bases unmatched to any gene: 7. The CDR3 has 14 residues. Germline CDR1 and CDR2: GTSNPN and SVGIG (reference sequence).

V is TRBV11-1 and J is TRBJ2-7, with 10 nucleotides matching TRBD2. This CDR3 contains 16 residues. Germline trimming cut 5 bases from V and 2 bases from J; bases unmatched to any gene: 9. From germline, CDR1 is SGHAT and CDR2 FQDESV (reference sequence). CDR3 sequence reads: CASSLTSGIRPYEQYF. CDR3 coding DNA: TGTGCCAGCAGCCTCACTAGCGGGATACGACCCTACGAGCAGTACTTC.

V usage is TRBV29-1 and J usage is TRBJ1-2; weak D call: TRBD1 (5 bases). CDR3 length: 14 amino acids. V lost 3 bases to trimming and J lost 4 bases, with 15 bases between them. The germline gives CDR1 SQVTM, CDR2 ANQGSEA. In DNA, the CDR3 is TGCAGCGTTGATATTAGAGGGGAAAGCTATGGCTACACCTTC. This gives the protein CSVDIRGESYGYTF.

V gene TRBV28 combines with J gene TRBJ1-1; no clear D gene. This CDR3 spans 13 amino acids. Germline CDR1 MDHEN, CDR2 SYDVKM. The V end was cut by 6 bases, the J end by 0 bases, with 8 bases between. The CDR3 nucleotides read TGTGCCAGCAGGGGTCGGATGAACACTGAAGCTTTCTTT. It is translated as CASRGRMNTEAFF.

The V gene is TRBV15, the J gene TRBJ2-3, with D perhaps TRBD1 or TRBD2 (5 bases each). The length of the CDR3 is 17 residues. In germline, CDR1 is LNHNV, CDR2 YYDKDF (reference sequence). V was pared by 5 bases and J by 0 bases, with 18 bases between. CDR3 residues: CATSGHPVGPSTDTQYF. The CDR3 DNA follows: TGTGCCACCAGCGGCCACCCGGTGGGACCTAGCACAGATACGCAGTATTTT.

This clone appeared a single time. This chain connects TRBV19 to TRBJ1-1, with D hard to call. CDR1 is LNHDA and CDR2 is SQIVND in the germline V gene (reference sequence). The CDR3 is made up of 13 amino acids. Trimming removed 3 bases at V and 5 bases at J, with 10 bases between. CDR3 amino acids: CASSIGPRTEAFF. CDR3 DNA: TGTGCCAGTAGTATCGGACCTCGGACTGAAGCTTTCTTT.

J is TRBJ1-1 and V is TRBV10-3, with D uncertain. V was trimmed by 0 bases and J by 4 bases, leaving 12 bases between them. This CDR3 comprises 15 residues. Germline V lookup: CDR1 ENHRY, CDR2 SYGVKD. CDR3: CAISESTQLITEAFF. DNA for the CDR3: TGTGCCATCAGTGAGTCGACACAGTTAATCACTGAAGCTTTCTTT.

V and J are TRBV2 and TRBJ2-2; D possibly uses TRBD1 or TRBD2 (6 bases each). The CDR3 consists of 15 residues. With 7 bases removed from V and 1 base from J, the gap between germline ends came to 13 bases. Per germline, CDR1 SNHLY and CDR2 FYNNEI. The CDR3 coding sequence is TGTGCCAGCAATCTCGAGGGGGGGAACACCGGGGAGCTGTTTTTT. Translated: CASNLEGGNTGELFF.

The chain combines TRBV5-1 with TRBJ2-6, with D unresolved. With 1 base removed from V and 0 bases from J, the gap between germline ends came to 17 bases. Germline V gene lookup returns CDR1 SGHRS and CDR2 YFSETQ. The CDR3 totals 19 residues. CDR3 DNA: TGCGCCAGCAGCTTGCGGCAGAGGCGCTCCCACTCTGGGGCCAACGTCCTGACTTTC. This translates into CASSLRQRRSHSGANVLTF.

The V call is TRBV10-2, the J call TRBJ2-1, with D unresolved. Germline V gene data show CDR1 as WSHSY and CDR2 as SAAADI. With 4 bases removed from V and 0 bases from J, the gap between germline ends came to 10 bases. The CDR3 covers 15 residues. CDR3 bases: TGCGCCAGCAGTGTACTCCGTAGCTCCTACAATGAGCAGTTCTTC. As protein: CASSVLRSSYNEQFF.

This sequence joins TRBV2 and TRBJ2-2; 10 bases fit TRBD2. J lost 5 bases, V lost 7 bases, and 10 bases had no gene match. This CDR3 is 16 amino acids long. The germline CDR1 and CDR2 sequences are SNHLY and FYNNEI. The CDR3 region is CASIPVSSGRTGELFF. CDR3 coding DNA: TGTGCCAGCATCCCGGTGTCTAGCGGGAGAACCGGGGAGCTGTTTTTT.

The V call is TRBV18, the J call TRBJ1-5, with D hard to call. The CDR3 runs to 14 residues. V lost 2 bases to trimming and J lost 0 bases, with 5 bases between them. CDR1 KGHSH and CDR2 LQKENI come from the germline V gene. The CDR3 DNA sequence: TGTGCCAGCTCACCATCCTTTAGCAATCAGCCCCAGCATTTT. Protein: CASSPSFSNQPQHF.

The V call is TRBV7-9, the J call TRBJ1-2; 7 bases match TRBD1. The CDR3 runs to 18 residues. Looked up from germline, CDR1 is SEHNR and CDR2 is FQNEAQ (reference sequence). Trimming cost V 5 bases and J 7 bases; bases outside gene matches: 22. Here the CDR3 DNA reads TGTGCCAGCAGCCATCTCAATAGGGACGAACAGGGGTCGGGTGGCTACACCTTC. Translation: CASSHLNRDEQGSGGYTF.

This clone was observed a single time. At the DNA level, this CDR3 is encoded by other sequences in the same sample as well. The CDR3 coding sequence is TGTGCCTGGACTAGCGGTCAAGAGACCCAGTACTTC. Translated: CAWTSGQETQYF. This chain uses TRBV30 with TRBJ2-5, with 7 nucleotides matching TRBD2. The CDR3 loop spans 12 amino acids. V lost 4 bases to trimming and J lost 2 bases; unmatched junction nucleotides: 1. Germline CDR1 is GTSNPN and CDR2 is SVGIG (reference sequence).

J is TRBJ2-1 and V is TRBV5-4, with 9 bases fitting TRBD2. The CDR3 runs 14 residues. The V and J ends lost 2 bases and 8 bases, in that order; junction bases with no gene match: 5. Germline CDR1 and CDR2: SGHNT and YYREEE (reference sequence). CDR3 amino acids: CASSFLAGEYEQFF. The CDR3 DNA sequence: TGTGCCAGCAGCTTCTTAGCGGGAGAGTATGAGCAGTTCTTC. The full variable domain, its missing parts supplied by reference TRBV5-4 and TRBJ2-1, is ETGVTQSPTHLIKTRGQQVTLRCSSQSGHNTVSWYQQALGQGPQFIFQYYREEENGRGNFPPRFSGLQFPNYSSELNVNALELDDSALYLCASSFLAGEYEQFFGPGTRLTVL.